These 30 T cell receptor beta chains share one sample of origin, sequenced in a study of blood T cell repertoires in COVID-19. The repertoire was sequenced with immunoSEQ multiplex PCR; TCRdb's copy has only in-frame clones and lacks some. Of approximately 110,000 clones listed, 65% to 75% are singletons. The sample comprised peripheral blood. The receptors derive from a man older than 75 with acute or convalescent COVID-19.

The gene calls are TRBV14 and TRBJ1-2; D is unclear. The CDR3 sequence is 12 residues long. The V end lost 2 bases, the J end lost 5 bases, and 6 bases lay between the germline ends. Per the germline V gene, CDR1 is SGHDN and CDR2 is FVKESK. The DNA of the CDR3 is TGTGCCAGCAGCCAATCCGTGTATGGCTACACCTTC. This translates into CASSQSVYGYTF.

The chain couples TRBV30 to TRBJ2-3, with 9 bases aligning to TRBD1. The CDR3 runs 13 residues. V gave up 5 bases and J gave up 2 bases; unmatched junction bases: 2. The germline V gene has CDR1 GTSNPN and CDR2 SVGIG (reference sequence). In nucleotides, the CDR3 is TGTGCCTGGCGGACAGGGGCCACAGATACGCAGTATTTT. The encoded protein is CAWRTGATDTQYF.

The chain combines TRBV4-3 with TRBJ2-1, with 7 bases matching TRBD2. CDR1 is LGHNA, CDR2 YSLEER, per germline. The CDR3 totals 15 residues. V dropped 4 bases and J dropped 0; count of bases not matched to a gene: 3. In DNA, the CDR3 is TGCGCCAGCAGCCCCCTAGCGGTCTCCTACAATGAGCAGTTCTTC. Its protein is CASSPLAVSYNEQFF.

J is TRBJ1-2 and V is TRBV5-1; possible D gene TRBD1, 5 bases. Germline V CDR1 and CDR2: SGHRS, YFSETQ. The CDR3 sequence is 13 residues long. V shed 4 bases and J shed 8 bases, with 15 bases lying between them. DNA for the CDR3: TGCGCCAGCAGCCAGGACACCGATTACGGCTACACCTTC. Translating it yields CASSQDTDYGYTF.

The V and J genes are TRBV28 and TRBJ2-2, with D possibly TRBD2 on 5 matching bases. This CDR3 has 14 amino acids. V lost 6 bases and J 2 bases, leaving 10 bases between the germline ends. Germline-derived CDR1 and CDR2 are MDHEN and SYDVKM. The CDR3 coding sequence is TGTGCCAGCAGGGGAGCGAGAAACACCGGGGAGCTGTTTTTT. Translated: CASRGARNTGELFF.

This clone was found a few times. This chain joins TRBV28 and TRBJ1-5, with 8 bases aligning to TRBD1. J lost 4 bases, V lost 2 bases, and 10 bases had no gene match. Germline lookup yields CDR1 MDHEN and CDR2 SYDVKM. The CDR3 runs to 17 residues. This CDR3 reads CASSLHGGTGSNQPQHF. The CDR3, as DNA: TGTGCCAGCAGTTTACACGGGGGGACAGGATCTAATCAGCCCCAGCATTTT.

The chain is built from TRBV19 and TRBJ1-5, with TRBD1 matching over 7 bases. Germline V gene sequence: CDR1 LNHDA, CDR2 SQIVND (reference sequence). There are 15 residues in the CDR3. Trimming took 6 bases from V and 3 from J; bases not matched to a gene: 8. The CDR3 nucleotides read TGTGCCAGTAGATCGGGACAGCGAAACAATCAGCCCCAGCATTTT. Encoded protein: CASRSGQRNNQPQHF.

This chain connects TRBV11-3 to TRBJ2-3; the match to TRBD2 covers 8 bases. CDR1 and CDR2 from the germline V gene are SGHNT and YENEEA. This CDR3 spans 16 amino acids. V was clipped by 4 bases and J by 0 bases; unmatched bases: 6. The CDR3 sequence is CASSSGTSTSTDTQYF. The CDR3 nucleotides are TGTGCCAGCAGCTCCGGGACTAGTACGAGCACAGATACGCAGTATTTT.

This clone was seen a handful of times. V gene TRBV5-1 combines with J gene TRBJ1-2; D call uncertain. CDR1 is SGHRS and CDR2 is YFSETQ in the germline V gene. This CDR3 comprises 16 residues. V lost 1 base to trimming and J lost 0 bases, with 13 bases between them. The CDR3 DNA is TGCGCCAGCAGCTTGACGTTGTCGGGAGCTAACTATGGCTACACCTTC. This gives the protein CASSLTLSGANYGYTF.

V is TRBV2 and J is TRBJ2-2; 10 bases fit TRBD2. CDR3 length equals 15 residues. CDR1 is SNHLY and CDR2 is FYNNEI in the germline V gene. J lost 1 base, V lost 4 bases, and 0 bases had no gene match. CDR3: CASSGLAGNTGELFF. The CDR3 nucleotides read TGTGCCAGCAGTGGACTAGCGGGGAACACCGGGGAGCTGTTTTTT.

J is TRBJ1-4 and V is TRBV3-1 (or the pseudogene TRBV3-2), with D hard to call. Germline V CDR1 and CDR2: LGHDT, YNNKEL (reference sequence). Trimming shortened V by 0 bases and J by 6 bases, and 14 bases separated the two germline ends. The CDR3 covers 16 residues. The CDR3 DNA sequence: TGTGCCAGCAGCCAAGATCTCAGTAACCCTTATGAAAAACTGTTTTTT. It translates to CASSQDLSNPYEKLFF.

The chain is built from TRBV10-2 and TRBJ2-7; a possible D gene is TRBD2 (6 bases). Germline assignment: CDR1 WSHSY and CDR2 SAAADI. CDR3 length: 16 amino acids. Between the trimmed V and J ends, which lost 4 bases and 0 bases, there was a span of 16 bases. Here the CDR3 reads CASSGGGAGSSYEQYF. CDR3 nucleotides: TGCGCCAGCAGTGGAGGAGGGGCAGGAAGCTCCTACGAGCAGTACTTC.

The chain employs TRBV7-9 and TRBJ1-1; D is unclear. Trimming cost V 2 bases and J 6 bases, with 10 bases left between them. The CDR3 consists of 13 residues. The germline gives CDR1 SEHNR, CDR2 FQNEAQ (reference sequence). The CDR3: CASSLYGDPEAFF. CDR3 sequence (DNA): TGTGCCAGCAGCTTATACGGGGATCCTGAAGCTTTCTTT.

The chain joins TRBV5-4 to TRBJ1-3; 9 bases fit TRBD1. The CDR3 runs to 15 residues. Per the germline V gene, CDR1 is SGHNT and CDR2 is YYREEE (reference sequence). Trimming cost V 5 bases and J 3 bases; bases outside gene matches: 6. CDR3 loop: CASSLTGGIGNTIYF. DNA of the CDR3: TGTGCCAGCAGTTTGACAGGGGGTATTGGAAACACCATATATTTT.

The chain has TRBV28 and TRBJ2-7; no clear D. The germline CDR1 and CDR2 sequences are MDHEN and SYDVKM. This CDR3 has 14 residues. V was pared by 5 bases and J by 7 bases, with 18 bases between. This chain's CDR3 is CASSPHDFPGEQYF. The CDR3 nucleotides read TGTGCCAGCAGTCCGCATGACTTCCCTGGTGAGCAGTACTTC.

This rearrangement joins TRBV4-1 to TRBJ1-2; weak D call: TRBD1 (6 bases). The CDR3 consists of 15 residues. Germline CDR1 reads MGHRA; CDR2 reads YSYEKL. Trimming shortened V by 4 bases and J by 2 bases, and 14 bases separated the two germline ends. CDR3 sequence (DNA): TGCGCCAGCAGCCTTCGACAGGCCCAAAACTATGGCTACACCTTC. It yields the protein CASSLRQAQNYGYTF.

The rearrangement joins TRBV21-1 to TRBJ1-2; TRBD1, the D gene given by the table, was not confirmed from the DNA. TRBV21-1 is given as a pseudogene. The CDR3 extends over 15 amino acids. The CDR3 DNA reads as TGTGCCAGCAGCAAAATTATCAGGGCCTTCTATGGCTACACCTTC. Protein: CASSKIIRAFYGYTF.

The V and J genes are TRBV7-2 and TRBJ2-1, with unresolved D. Germline V lookup: CDR1 SGHTA, CDR2 FQGNSA. This CDR3 comprises 15 residues. Trimming left V 1 base short and J 5 bases short, with 12 bases between. In DNA, the CDR3 is TGTGCCAGCAGCTTAGTTGGCCTCCAGGACAATGAGCAGTTCTTC. It is translated as CASSLVGLQDNEQFF.

The rearrangement uses TRBV9 and TRBJ2-6; possible D gene TRBD2, 6 bases. Trimming stripped 3 bases from V and 1 base from J, with 23 bases between. The CDR3 is 20 residues long. Germline V gene sequence: CDR1 SGDLS, CDR2 YYNGEE. CDR3 residues: CASSASTSQVAGSGANVLTF. The DNA of the CDR3 is TGTGCCAGCAGCGCATCCACCTCCCAGGTGGCGGGATCTGGGGCCAACGTCCTGACTTTC. The whole variable domain, remainder taken from reference TRBV9 and TRBJ2-6, is DSGVTQTPKHLITATGQRVTLRCSPRSGDLSVYWYQQSLDQGLQFLIQYYNGEERAKGNILERFSAQQFPDLHSELNLSSLELGDSALYFCASSASTSQVAGSGANVLTFGAGSRLTVL.

The chain carries TRBV24-1 and TRBJ2-3; 7 nucleotides match TRBD2. Germline CDR1 is KGHDR and CDR2 is SFDVKD. The V gene end was trimmed by 3 bases and the J gene end by 6 bases; junction bases not matched to a gene: 8. This CDR3 has 15 residues. The DNA of the CDR3 is TGTGCCACCAGTGATGAGTCCCTCGGGGGGGATACGCAGTATTTT. Its translation is CATSDESLGGDTQYF.

The chain uses TRBV28 and TRBJ1-1; TRBD1 aligns across 7 bases. Germline V gives CDR1 MDHEN, CDR2 SYDVKM. With 5 bases clipped from V and 1 base from J, the junction kept 16 bases outside the gene matches. This CDR3 has 18 amino acids. As DNA, the CDR3 is TGTGCCAGCAGTAGGGGGGACAGCTCTAGACTTACGAACACTGAAGCTTTCTTT. Protein sequence: CASSRGDSSRLTNTEAFF.

The chain couples TRBV6-5 to TRBJ2-7; D is unclear. The germline V gene has CDR1 MNHEY and CDR2 SVGAGI. Trimming shortened V by 4 bases and J by 0 bases, and 7 bases separated the two germline ends. This CDR3 comprises 13 residues. CDR3 DNA sequence: TGTGCCAGCAGTTCATCCAGCTCCTACGAGCAGTACTTC. It encodes CASSSSSSYEQYF.

This clone occurred a few times. This sequence joins TRBV10-3 and TRBJ2-7; weak D call: TRBD2 (5 bases). CDR1 is ENHRY and CDR2 is SYGVKD in the germline V gene. Between the trimmed V and J ends, which lost 11 bases and 5 bases, there was a span of 19 bases. The CDR3 is 13 residues long. CDR3 in DNA: TGTGCCCTAAGAGCGGAGAAGGGAAACGAGCAGTACTTC. It translates to CALRAEKGNEQYF.

The chain combines TRBV24-1 with TRBJ1-5, with D perhaps matching TRBD1 (5 bases). Germline V gene lookup returns CDR1 KGHDR and CDR2 SFDVKD. V was trimmed by 3 bases and J by 13 bases, leaving 9 bases between them. The CDR3 totals 11 residues. In DNA form, the CDR3 reads TGTGCCACCAGTGATGAGGGGAGGCAGCATTTT. It specifies CATSDEGRQHF.

The chain employs TRBV5-1 and TRBJ2-1; the D is unclear. Germline values: CDR1 SGHRS, CDR2 YFSETQ. The ends were cut back, 1 base at V and 9 bases at J, with 17 bases in the middle. CDR3 size: 15 residues. For the CDR3, the DNA is TGCGCCAGCAGCTTGTCGACTTCCTTCAGCAGTGAGCAGTTCTTC. Protein sequence: CASSLSTSFSSEQFF.

The chain employs TRBV6-2 or TRBV6-3 and TRBJ2-7; D perhaps matches TRBD1 (7 bases). Germline CDR1 MNHEY, CDR2 SVGEGT. There are 17 residues in the CDR3. With 0 bases removed from V and 6 bases from J, the gap between germline ends came to 21 bases. CDR3 in DNA: TGTGCCAGCAGTTACTCGAGGACAGGCCAGGGGAGGCGCGAGCAGTACTTC. Translation: CASSYSRTGQGRREQYF.

This chain connects TRBV5-5 to TRBJ2-7; 9 nucleotides line up with TRBD1. Germline values: CDR1 SGHKS, CDR2 YYEKEE (reference sequence). CDR3 length: 14 amino acids. The trim removed 3 bases at V and 4 bases at J, leaving 5 bases unmatched. CDR3 DNA sequence: TGTGCCAGCAGCTCGGGACAGGGTACATACGAGCAGTACTTC. This gives the protein CASSSGQGTYEQYF.

This clone was detected many times. V is TRBV6-1 and J is TRBJ2-3; possibly TRBD2 for D (5 bases). CDR1 is MNHNS, CDR2 SASEGT, per germline. The V gene lost 0 bases and the J gene lost 4 bases, with 11 bases spanning the gap. CDR3 length: 15 amino acids. In DNA, the CDR3 is TGTGCCAGCAGTGAAGCGGGAGTTAGGGCAGATACGCAGTATTTT. Translating it yields CASSEAGVRADTQYF.

V and J are TRBV5-1 and TRBJ2-2, with 7 positions matching TRBD2. With V trimmed by 0 bases and J by 4 bases, 3 bases remained unmatched. Germline loops: CDR1 SGHRS, CDR2 YFSETQ. The CDR3 consists of 15 residues. Here the CDR3 reads CASSLAGGFTGELFF. In DNA form, the CDR3 reads TGCGCCAGCAGCTTGGCGGGAGGATTCACCGGGGAGCTGTTTTTT.

J is TRBJ2-7 and V is TRBV2, with 9 bases that match TRBD2. The junction had 3 bases not matched to a gene; V was cut back by 3 bases and J by 6 bases. CDR3 length equals 13 residues. The germline gives CDR1 SNHLY, CDR2 FYNNEI. This chain's CDR3 is CASSEGLASEQYF. The CDR3 nucleotides read TGTGCCAGCAGTGAGGGACTAGCCTCCGAGCAGTACTTC.